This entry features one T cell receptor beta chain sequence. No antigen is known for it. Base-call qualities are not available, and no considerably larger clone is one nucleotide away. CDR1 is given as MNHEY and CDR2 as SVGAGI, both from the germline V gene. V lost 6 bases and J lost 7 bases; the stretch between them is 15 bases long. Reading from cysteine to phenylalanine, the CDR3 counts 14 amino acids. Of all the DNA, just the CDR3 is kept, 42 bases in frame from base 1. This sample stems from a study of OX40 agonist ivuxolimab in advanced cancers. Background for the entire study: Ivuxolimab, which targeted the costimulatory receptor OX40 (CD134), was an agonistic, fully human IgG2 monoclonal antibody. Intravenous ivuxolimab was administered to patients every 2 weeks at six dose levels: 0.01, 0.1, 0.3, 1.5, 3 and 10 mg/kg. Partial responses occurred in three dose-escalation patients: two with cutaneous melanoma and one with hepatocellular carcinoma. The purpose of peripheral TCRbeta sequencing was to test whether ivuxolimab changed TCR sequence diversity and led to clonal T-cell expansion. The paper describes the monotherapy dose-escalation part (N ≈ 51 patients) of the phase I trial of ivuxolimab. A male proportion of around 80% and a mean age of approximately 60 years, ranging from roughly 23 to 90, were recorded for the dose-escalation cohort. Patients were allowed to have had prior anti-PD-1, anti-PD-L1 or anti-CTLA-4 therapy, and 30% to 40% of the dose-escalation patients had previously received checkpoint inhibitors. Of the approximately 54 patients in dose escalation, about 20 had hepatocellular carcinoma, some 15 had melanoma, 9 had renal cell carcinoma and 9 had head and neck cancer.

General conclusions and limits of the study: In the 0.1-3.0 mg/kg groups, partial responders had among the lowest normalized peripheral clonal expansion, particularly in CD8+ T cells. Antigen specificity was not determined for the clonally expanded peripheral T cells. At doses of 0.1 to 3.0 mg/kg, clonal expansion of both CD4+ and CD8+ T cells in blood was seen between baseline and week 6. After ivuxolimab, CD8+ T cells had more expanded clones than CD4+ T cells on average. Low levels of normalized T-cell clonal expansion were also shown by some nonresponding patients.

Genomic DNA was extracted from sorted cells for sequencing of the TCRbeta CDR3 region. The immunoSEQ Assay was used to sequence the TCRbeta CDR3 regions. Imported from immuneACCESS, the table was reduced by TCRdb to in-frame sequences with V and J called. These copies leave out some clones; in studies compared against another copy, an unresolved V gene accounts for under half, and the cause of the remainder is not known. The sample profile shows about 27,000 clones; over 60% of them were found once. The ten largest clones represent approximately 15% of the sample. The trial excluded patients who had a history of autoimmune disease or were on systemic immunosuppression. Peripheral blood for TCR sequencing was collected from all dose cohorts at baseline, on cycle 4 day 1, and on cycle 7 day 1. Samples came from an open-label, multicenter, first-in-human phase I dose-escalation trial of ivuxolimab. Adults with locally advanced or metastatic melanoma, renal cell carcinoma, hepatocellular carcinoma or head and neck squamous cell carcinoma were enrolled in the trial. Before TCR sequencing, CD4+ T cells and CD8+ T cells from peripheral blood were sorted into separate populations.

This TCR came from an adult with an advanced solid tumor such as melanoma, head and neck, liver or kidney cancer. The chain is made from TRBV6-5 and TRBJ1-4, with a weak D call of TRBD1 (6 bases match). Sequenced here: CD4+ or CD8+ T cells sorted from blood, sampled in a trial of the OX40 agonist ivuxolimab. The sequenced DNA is TGTGCCAGCAGGAGACGGGGGGCAACTGAAAAACTGTTTTTT. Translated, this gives CASRRRGATEKLFF.